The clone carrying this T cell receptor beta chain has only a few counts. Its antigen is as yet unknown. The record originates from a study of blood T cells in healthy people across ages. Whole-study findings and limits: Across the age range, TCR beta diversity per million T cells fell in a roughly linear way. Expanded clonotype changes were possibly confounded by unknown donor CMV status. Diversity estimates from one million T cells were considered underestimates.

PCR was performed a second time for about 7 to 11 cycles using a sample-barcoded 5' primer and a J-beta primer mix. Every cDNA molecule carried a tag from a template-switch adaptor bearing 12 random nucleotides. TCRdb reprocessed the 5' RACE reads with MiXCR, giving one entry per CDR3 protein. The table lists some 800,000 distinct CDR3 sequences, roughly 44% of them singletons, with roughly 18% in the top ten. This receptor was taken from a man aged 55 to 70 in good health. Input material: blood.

The chain's CDR3 is CASSLDGGVTEAFF. In DNA form, the CDR3 reads TGTGCCAGCTCACTGGATGGAGGGGTCACTGAAGCTTTCTTT. The chain carries TRBV18 and TRBJ1-1; the D gene is possibly TRBD1 (5 bases). Germline CDR1 is KGHSH and CDR2 is LQKENI. The V end was cut by 4 bases, the J end by 4 bases, with 13 bases between. The CDR3 is 14 amino acids.